This passage covers 5 T cell receptor beta chains from one sample sequenced in a study of beta chain features in type 1 diabetes. Isolated RNA was reverse transcribed in full, so expressed TCRB transcripts were sequenced. Generated by immunoSEQ multiplex PCR, the TCRdb table keeps only in-frame clones and is missing some. The sample consists of around 430,000 clones, approximately 30% of them appearing once. The source material was naive CD4+ T cells from blood. The receptors come from a man in his late teens or twenties in good health.

In DNA form, the CDR3 reads TGCAGCGCCCGAACGGCAGGGGGCTACATAGAGACCCAGTACTTC. Translating it yields CSARTAGGYIETQYF. The chain has TRBV29-1 and TRBJ2-5; 8 bases agree with TRBD1. This CDR3 comprises 15 residues. Germline assignment: CDR1 SQVTM and CDR2 ANQGSEA. The ends lost 7 bases at V and 4 bases at J; junction bases unmatched: 14.

This clone was seen a handful of times. This rearrangement joins TRBV4-3 to TRBJ2-3, with TRBD2 matching 9 bases. The J segment lost 5 bases and the V segment lost 0 bases, leaving 6 bases of the junction unmatched. Germline values: CDR1 LGHNA, CDR2 YSLEER. This CDR3 contains 16 residues. CDR3 nucleotides: TGCGCCAGCAGCCAAGATGGCGGGAGGGCCATAGATACGCAGTATTTT. It encodes CASSQDGGRAIDTQYF.

CDR3 in DNA: TGTGCCAGCAGCGTAGACGCTTATAGCAATCAGCCCCAGCATTTT. This sequence encodes CASSVDAYSNQPQHF. The chain uses TRBV9 and TRBJ1-5; D gene unclear. Trimming removed 0 bases at V and 0 bases at J, with 7 bases between. Germline V gene lookup returns CDR1 SGDLS and CDR2 YYNGEE. CDR3 size: 15 residues.

This clone was detected a few times. V is TRBV28 and J is TRBJ1-2; 7 bases fit TRBD1. V lost 4 bases, J lost 0 bases, and 5 bases stayed unmatched. The CDR3 is 15 amino acids. Germline CDR1 reads MDHEN; CDR2 reads SYDVKM. CDR3 residues: CASSSIGTANYGYTF. The CDR3 DNA sequence: TGTGCCAGCAGTTCTATCGGGACAGCTAACTATGGCTACACCTTC.

With respect to this clone: At one boundary the junction diverges from the germline segment, which might be a read error. V usage is TRBV7-7 and J usage is TRBJ2-1; no firm D call. The germline gives CDR1 SSHAT, CDR2 FNYEAQ (reference sequence). The CDR3 is 15 residues long. In nucleotides, the CDR3 is TGTGCTAGCAGCTTACGGAGAACGGCCCAAAATGAGCAGTTCTTC. Translation gives CASSLRRTAQNEQFF.